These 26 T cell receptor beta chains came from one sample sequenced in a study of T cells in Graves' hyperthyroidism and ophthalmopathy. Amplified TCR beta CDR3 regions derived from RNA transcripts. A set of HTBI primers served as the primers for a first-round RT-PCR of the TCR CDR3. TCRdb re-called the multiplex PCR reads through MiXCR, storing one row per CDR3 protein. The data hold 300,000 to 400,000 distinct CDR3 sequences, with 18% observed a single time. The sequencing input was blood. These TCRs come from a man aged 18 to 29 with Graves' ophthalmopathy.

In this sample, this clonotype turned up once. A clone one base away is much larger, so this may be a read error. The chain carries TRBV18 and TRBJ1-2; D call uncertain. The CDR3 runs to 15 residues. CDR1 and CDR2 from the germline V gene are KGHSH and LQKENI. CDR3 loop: CAGSLNQEHGNGYTF. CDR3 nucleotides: TGTGCCGGCTCACTTAACCAAGAACACGGGAATGGCTACACCTTC.

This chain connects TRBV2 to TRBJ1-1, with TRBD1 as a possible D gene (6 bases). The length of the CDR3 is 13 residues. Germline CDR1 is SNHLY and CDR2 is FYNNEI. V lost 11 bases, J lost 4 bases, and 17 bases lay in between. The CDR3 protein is CALTGRGGTEAFF. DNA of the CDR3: TGTGCCCTAACAGGGCGGGGTGGCACTGAAGCTTTCTTT. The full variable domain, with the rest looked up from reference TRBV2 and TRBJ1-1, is EPEVTQTPSHQVTQMGQEVILRCVPISNHLYFYWYRQILGQKVEFLVSFYNNEISEKSEIFDDQFSVERPDGSNFTLKIRSTKLEDSAMYFCALTGRGGTEAFFGQGTRLTVV.

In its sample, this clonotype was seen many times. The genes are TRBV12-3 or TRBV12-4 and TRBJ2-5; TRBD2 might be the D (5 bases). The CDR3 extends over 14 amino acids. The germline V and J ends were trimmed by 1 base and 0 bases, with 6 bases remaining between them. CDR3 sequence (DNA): TGTGCCAGCAGTTTAGAGACTAACCAAGAGACCCAGTACTTC. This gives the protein CASSLETNQETQYF.

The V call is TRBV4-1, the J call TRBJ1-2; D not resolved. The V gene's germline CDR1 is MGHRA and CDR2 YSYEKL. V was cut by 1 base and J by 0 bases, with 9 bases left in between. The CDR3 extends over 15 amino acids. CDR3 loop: CASSQGPPANYGYTF. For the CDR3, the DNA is TGCGCCAGCAGCCAAGGGCCACCGGCTAACTATGGCTACACCTTC.

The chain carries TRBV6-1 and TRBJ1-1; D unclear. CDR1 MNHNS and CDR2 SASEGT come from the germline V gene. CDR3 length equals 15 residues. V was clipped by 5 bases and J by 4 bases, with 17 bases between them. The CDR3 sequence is CASSRSLGIGTEAFF. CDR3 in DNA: TGTGCCAGCAGTAGGAGTTTGGGGATTGGCACTGAAGCTTTCTTT.

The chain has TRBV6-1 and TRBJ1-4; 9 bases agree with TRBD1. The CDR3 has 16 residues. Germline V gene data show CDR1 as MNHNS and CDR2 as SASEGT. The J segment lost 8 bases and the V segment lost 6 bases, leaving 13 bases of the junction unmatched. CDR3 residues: CASSPKQGQGTEKLFF. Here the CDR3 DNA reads TGTGCCAGCAGCCCTAAGCAGGGACAGGGCACGGAAAAACTGTTTTTT.

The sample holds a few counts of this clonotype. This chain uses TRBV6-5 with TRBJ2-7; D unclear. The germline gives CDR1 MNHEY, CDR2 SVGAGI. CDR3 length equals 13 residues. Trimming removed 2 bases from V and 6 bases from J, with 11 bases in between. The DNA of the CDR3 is TGTGCCAGCAGTTACGGGTCGAGCACCGAGCAGTACTTC. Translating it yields CASSYGSSTEQYF.

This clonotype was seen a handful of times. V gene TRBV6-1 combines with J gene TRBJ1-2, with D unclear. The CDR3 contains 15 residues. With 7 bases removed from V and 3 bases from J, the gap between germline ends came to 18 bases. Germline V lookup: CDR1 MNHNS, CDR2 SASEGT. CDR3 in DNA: TGTGCCAGCACCGCACCTGACACTTCGCACTATGGCTACACCTTC. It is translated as CASTAPDTSHYGYTF.

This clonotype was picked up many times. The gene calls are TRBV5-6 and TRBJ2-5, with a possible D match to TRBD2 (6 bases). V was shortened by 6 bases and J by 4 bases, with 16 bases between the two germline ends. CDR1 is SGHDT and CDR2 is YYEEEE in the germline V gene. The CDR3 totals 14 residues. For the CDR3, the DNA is TGTGCCAGCACAATTTCGGGGGTTGGAGAGACCCAGTACTTC. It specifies CASTISGVGETQYF. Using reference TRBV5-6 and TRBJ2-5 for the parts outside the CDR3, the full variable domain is DAGVTQSPTHLIKTRGQQVTLRCSPKSGHDTVSWYQQALGQGPQFIFQYYEEEERQRGNFPDRFSGHQFPNYSSELNVNALLLGDSALYLCASTISGVGETQYFGPGTRLLVL.

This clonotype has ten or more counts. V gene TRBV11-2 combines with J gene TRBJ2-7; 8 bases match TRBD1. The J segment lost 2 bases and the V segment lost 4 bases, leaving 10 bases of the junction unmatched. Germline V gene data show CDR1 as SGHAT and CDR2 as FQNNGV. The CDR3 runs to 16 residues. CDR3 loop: CASSYLSRGLPYEQYF. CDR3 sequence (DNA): TGTGCCAGCAGCTACCTTTCCAGGGGGCTCCCCTACGAGCAGTACTTC. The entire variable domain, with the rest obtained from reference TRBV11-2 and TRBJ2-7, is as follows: EAGVAQSPRYKIIEKRQSVAFWCNPISGHATLYWYQQILGQGPKLLIQFQNNGVVDDSQLPKDRFSAERLKGVDSTLKIQPAKLEDSAVYLCASSYLSRGLPYEQYFGPGTRLTVT.

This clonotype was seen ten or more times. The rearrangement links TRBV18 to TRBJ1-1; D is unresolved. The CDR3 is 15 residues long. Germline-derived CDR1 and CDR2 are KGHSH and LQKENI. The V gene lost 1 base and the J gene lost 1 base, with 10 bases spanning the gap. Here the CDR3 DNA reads TGTGCCAGCTCACCACTGGTCCTGGGGAACACTGAAGCTTTCTTT. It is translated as CASSPLVLGNTEAFF.

The DNA for the CDR3 is TGTGCCAGTAGTATTCGGTCAGGGAGGGTTAATCAGCCCCAGCATTTT. This sequence encodes CASSIRSGRVNQPQHF. The chain couples TRBV19 to TRBJ1-5, with D maybe TRBD1 (5 bases). The CDR3 runs to 16 residues. Germline CDR1 and CDR2: LNHDA and SQIVND (reference sequence). V gave up 3 bases and J gave up 4 bases, with 16 bases separating them.

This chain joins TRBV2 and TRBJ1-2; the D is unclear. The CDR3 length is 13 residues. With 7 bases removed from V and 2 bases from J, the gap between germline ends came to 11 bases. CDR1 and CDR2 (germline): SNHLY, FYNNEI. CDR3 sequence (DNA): TGTGCCAGCATCACGGAGACAAACTATGGCTACACCTTC. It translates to CASITETNYGYTF.

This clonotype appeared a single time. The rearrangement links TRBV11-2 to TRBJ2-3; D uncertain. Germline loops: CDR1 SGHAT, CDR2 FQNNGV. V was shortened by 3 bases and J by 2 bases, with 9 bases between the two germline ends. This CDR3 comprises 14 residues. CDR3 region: CASSFFPDTDTQYF. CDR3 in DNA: TGTGCCAGCAGCTTCTTTCCGGACACAGATACGCAGTATTTT.

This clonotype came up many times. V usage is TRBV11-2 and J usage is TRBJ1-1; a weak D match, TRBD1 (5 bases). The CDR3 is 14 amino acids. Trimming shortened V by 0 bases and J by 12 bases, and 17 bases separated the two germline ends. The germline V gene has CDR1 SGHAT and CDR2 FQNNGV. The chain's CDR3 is CASSLEVHRDETFF. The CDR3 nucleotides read TGTGCCAGCAGCTTAGAGGTGCACCGGGACGAGACTTTCTTT.

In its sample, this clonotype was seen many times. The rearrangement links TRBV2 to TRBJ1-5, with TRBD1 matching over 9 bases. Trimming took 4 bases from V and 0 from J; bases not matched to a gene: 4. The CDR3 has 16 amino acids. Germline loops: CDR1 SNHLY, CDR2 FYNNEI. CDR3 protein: CASSARQGDSNQPQHF. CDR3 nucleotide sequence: TGTGCCAGCAGTGCAAGACAGGGGGATAGCAATCAGCCCCAGCATTTT.

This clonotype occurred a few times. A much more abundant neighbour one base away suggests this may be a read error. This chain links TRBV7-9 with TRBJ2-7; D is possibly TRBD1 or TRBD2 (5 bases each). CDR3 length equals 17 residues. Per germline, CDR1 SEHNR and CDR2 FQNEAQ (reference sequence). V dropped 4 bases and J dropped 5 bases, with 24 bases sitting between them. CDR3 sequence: CASSSHRIGTAYNEQYF. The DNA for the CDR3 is TGTGCCAGCAGCTCGCACAGAATCGGGACGGCATACAACGAGCAGTACTTC.

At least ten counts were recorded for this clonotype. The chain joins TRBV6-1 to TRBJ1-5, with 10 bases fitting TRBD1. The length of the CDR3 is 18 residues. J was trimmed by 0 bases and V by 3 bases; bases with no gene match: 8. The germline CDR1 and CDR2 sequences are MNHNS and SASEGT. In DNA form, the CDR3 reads TGTGCCAGCAGTGAGTCCCGGGACAGGGGATATAGCAATCAGCCCCAGCATTTT. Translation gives CASSESRDRGYSNQPQHF.

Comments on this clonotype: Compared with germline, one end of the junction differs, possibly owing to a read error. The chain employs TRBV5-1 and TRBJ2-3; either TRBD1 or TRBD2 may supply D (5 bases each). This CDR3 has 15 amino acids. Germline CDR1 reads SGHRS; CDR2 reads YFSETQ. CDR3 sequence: CASSEIRDGTDTQCF. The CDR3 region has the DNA TGCGCCAGCAGCGAAATCCGGGACGGCACAGATACGCAGTGTTTT.

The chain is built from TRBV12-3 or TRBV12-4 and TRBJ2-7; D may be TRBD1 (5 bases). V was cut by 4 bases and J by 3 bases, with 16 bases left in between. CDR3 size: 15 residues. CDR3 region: CASSSSHRQIYEQYF. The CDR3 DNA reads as TGTGCCAGCAGTTCCTCTCACAGACAGATCTACGAGCAGTACTTC.

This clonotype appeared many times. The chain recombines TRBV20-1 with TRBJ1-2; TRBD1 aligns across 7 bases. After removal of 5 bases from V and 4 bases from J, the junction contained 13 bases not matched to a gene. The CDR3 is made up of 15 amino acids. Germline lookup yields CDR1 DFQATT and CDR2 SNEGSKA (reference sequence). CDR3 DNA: TGCAGTGCTCCGGGTGGCCGGGACAGAGCCTATGGCTACACCTTC. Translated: CSAPGGRDRAYGYTF.

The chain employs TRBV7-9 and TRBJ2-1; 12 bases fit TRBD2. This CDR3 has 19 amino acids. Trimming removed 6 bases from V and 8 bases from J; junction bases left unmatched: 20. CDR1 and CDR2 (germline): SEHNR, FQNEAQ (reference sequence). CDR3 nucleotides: TGTGCCAGCAGTCGGGACTCTAGCGGGGGGGCCAGAGCTTTCGATGAGCAGTTCTTC. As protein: CASSRDSSGGARAFDEQFF. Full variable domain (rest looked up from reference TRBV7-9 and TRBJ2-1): DTGVSQNPRHKITKRGQNVTFRCDPISEHNRLYWYRQTLGQGPEFLTYFQNEAQLEKSRLLSDRFSAERPKGSFSTLEIQRTEQGDSAMYLCASSRDSSGGARAFDEQFFGPGTRLTVL.

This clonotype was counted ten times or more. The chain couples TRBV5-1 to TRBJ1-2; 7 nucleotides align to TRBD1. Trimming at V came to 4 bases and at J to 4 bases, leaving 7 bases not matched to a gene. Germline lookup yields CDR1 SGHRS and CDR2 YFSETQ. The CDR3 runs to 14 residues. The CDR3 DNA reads TGCGCCAGCAGCGGCGGGACAGACTTCTATGGCTACACCTTC. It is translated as CASSGGTDFYGYTF.

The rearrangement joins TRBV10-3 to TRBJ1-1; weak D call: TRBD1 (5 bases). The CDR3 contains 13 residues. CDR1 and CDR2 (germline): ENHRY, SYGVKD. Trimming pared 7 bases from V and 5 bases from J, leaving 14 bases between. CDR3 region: CAINSGGGTEAFF. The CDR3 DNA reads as TGTGCCATCAACTCCGGGGGAGGAACTGAAGCTTTCTTT.

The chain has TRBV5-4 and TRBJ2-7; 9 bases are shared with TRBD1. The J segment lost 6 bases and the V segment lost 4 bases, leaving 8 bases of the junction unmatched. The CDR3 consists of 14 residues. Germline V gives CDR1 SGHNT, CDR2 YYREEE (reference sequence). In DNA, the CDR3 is TGTGCCAGCAGCCGGGAGAAGGACAGGGGCGAGCAGTACTTC. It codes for CASSREKDRGEQYF. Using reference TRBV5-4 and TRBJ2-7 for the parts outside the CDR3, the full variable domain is ETGVTQSPTHLIKTRGQQVTLRCSSQSGHNTVSWYQQALGQGPQFIFQYYREEENGRGNFPPRFSGLQFPNYSSELNVNALELDDSALYLCASSREKDRGEQYFGPGTRLTVT.

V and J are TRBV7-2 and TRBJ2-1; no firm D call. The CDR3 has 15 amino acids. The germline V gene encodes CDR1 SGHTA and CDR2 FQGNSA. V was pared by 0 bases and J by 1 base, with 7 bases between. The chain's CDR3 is CASSLAMVSYNEQFF. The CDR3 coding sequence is TGTGCCAGCAGCTTAGCGATGGTTTCCTACAATGAGCAGTTCTTC.